This passage covers 16 T cell receptor beta chains from one sample sequenced in a study of CD8+CD57+ T cells in acquired aplastic anemia. Researchers used genomic DNA as the template to profile TCR beta VDJ and CDR3. Each CDR3 protein is one row after TCRdb ran MiXCR on the reads. Of 250,000 to 300,000 distinct CDR3 sequences in the sample, roughly 50% are singletons; the top ten hold roughly 8%. Source material: sorted CD4+, CD8+, or CD8+CD57+ T cells (not recorded which) from PBMCs. These TCRs come from a human donor with severe aplastic anemia or a healthy control (not recorded which).

At least ten counts were recorded for this clonotype. The CDR3 nucleotides read TGTGCCAGCAGCTTGGATCTCGGAGGCGGCTACACCTTC. This encodes CASSLDLGGGYTF. The chain uses TRBV7-3 and TRBJ1-2; D ambiguous. Germline V gene data show CDR1 as SGHTA and CDR2 as FQGTGA. The CDR3 is 13 residues long. The V and J ends lost 3 bases and 8 bases respectively, with 13 bases between them.

Comments on this clonotype: The CDR3 end shows no conserved phenylalanine or tryptophan, and so a read error is likely. The chain employs TRBV7-4 and TRBJ2-1; 9 bases fit TRBD2. Germline V gene lookup returns CDR1 SGHVT and CDR2 SQSDAQ. V was clipped by 5 bases and J by 6 bases; unmatched bases: 11. The CDR3 totals 16 residues. In DNA form, the CDR3 reads TGTGCCAGCAGCCATTCGCGGGGGGGCGGGAGCAATGAGCAGTTCTCC. It codes for CASSHSRGGGSNEQFS.

The V and J genes are TRBV10-3 and TRBJ2-7, with D maybe TRBD1 (6 bases). The germline V and J ends were trimmed by 8 bases and 2 bases, with 13 bases remaining between them. The CDR3 runs to 13 residues. Germline V gene sequence: CDR1 ENHRY, CDR2 SYGVKD. The CDR3 coding sequence is TGTGCCATCGGGGGCAGGGAACCCTACGAGCAGTACTTC. Translated: CAIGGREPYEQYF.

On this clonotype: The junction differs from germline at one of its ends, possibly a read error. This chain joins TRBV5-8 and TRBJ2-7; D is possibly TRBD1 or TRBD2 (6 bases each). This CDR3 spans 14 amino acids. In germline, CDR1 is SGHTS, CDR2 YDEGEE. CDR3 region: CASSLGRGGYGQYF. In DNA, the CDR3 is TGTGCCAGCAGCTTGGGCAGGGGAGGATACGGGCAGTACTTC.

This sequence joins TRBV7-8 and TRBJ1-2; no definite D call. Germline CDR1 reads SGHVS; CDR2 reads FQNEAQ. The V end lost 1 base, the J end lost 4 bases, and 4 bases lay between the germline ends. This CDR3 contains 12 residues. The chain's CDR3 is CASSLEAYGYTF. The CDR3 DNA follows: TGTGCCAGCAGCTTAGAAGCCTATGGCTACACCTTC. Full variable domain (outside the CDR3, taken from reference TRBV7-8 and TRBJ1-2): GAGVSQSPRYKVAKRGQDVALRCDPISGHVSLFWYQQALGQGPEFLTYFQNEAQLDKSGLPSDRFFAERPEGSVSTLKIQRTQQEDSAVYLCASSLEAYGYTFGSGTRLTVV.

The sample holds one count of this clonotype. V is TRBV20-1 and J is TRBJ2-7, with 11 nucleotides matching TRBD2. Trimming removed 2 bases from V and 1 base from J; junction bases left unmatched: 7. Per germline, CDR1 DFQATT and CDR2 SNEGSKA (reference sequence). This CDR3 region has 16 residues. In nucleotides, the CDR3 is TGCAGTGCTAGAAGCCGGCTAGCGGGAGGATCCTACGAGCAGTACTTC. Amino acids: CSARSRLAGGSYEQYF.

The table lists this clonotype with many counts. The chain couples TRBV18 to TRBJ2-3, with D uncertain. V was shortened by 2 bases and J by 4 bases, with 1 base between the two germline ends. The CDR3 covers 11 residues. CDR1 and CDR2 from the germline V gene are KGHSH and LQKENI. CDR3 DNA: TGTGCCAGCTCACCAGCAGATACGCAGTATTTT. It specifies CASSPADTQYF.

This chain joins TRBV9 and TRBJ1-1, with unresolved D. The CDR3 is 14 amino acids. Trimming stripped 4 bases from V and 1 base from J, with 11 bases between. The germline gives CDR1 SGDLS, CDR2 YYNGEE. The CDR3 DNA sequence: TGTGCCAGCAGCCCGGTAGGGCCGAACACTGAAGCTTTCTTT. Translated, it gives CASSPVGPNTEAFF.

This clonotype was observed once. The J gene is TRBJ1-2, the V gene TRBV10-3; the D gene is possibly TRBD1 (5 bases). The CDR3 is made up of 12 amino acids. V lost 8 bases to trimming and J lost 8 bases, with 15 bases between them. Germline CDR1 ENHRY, CDR2 SYGVKD. CDR3 sequence reads: CAILIEGLGYTF. The CDR3 coding sequence is TGTGCCATCCTGATCGAGGGACTCGGCTACACCTTC.

Many counts were recorded for this clonotype. The chain recombines TRBV7-8 with TRBJ2-5; tentative D call: TRBD2 (5 bases). This CDR3 comprises 14 residues. Trimming took off 5 bases at V and 0 bases at J, with 10 bases between the two ends. The germline V gene has CDR1 SGHVS and CDR2 FQNEAQ. The CDR3 loop reads CASSRPGNQETQYF. The CDR3 DNA reads TGTGCCAGCAGCCGTCCGGGAAACCAAGAGACCCAGTACTTC.

The rearrangement joins TRBV2 to TRBJ2-1, with TRBD2 matching over 9 bases. Germline V gives CDR1 SNHLY, CDR2 FYNNEI. The CDR3 is 15 amino acids. V was clipped by 3 bases and J by 4 bases; unmatched bases: 4. The CDR3 DNA reads TGTGCCAGCAGTGAGGGCGGGAGGGGGTACAATGAGCAGTTCTTC. This sequence encodes CASSEGGRGYNEQFF.

This chain connects TRBV2 to TRBJ1-6, with D perhaps TRBD1 (5 bases). The CDR3 contains 14 residues. V lost 1 base and J lost 8, with 9 bases in between. Looked up from germline, CDR1 is SNHLY and CDR2 is FYNNEI. CDR3 nucleotide sequence: TGTGCCAGCAGTGAAGGGGGGTTGTATTCACCCCTCCACTTT. Protein product: CASSEGGLYSPLHF.

This clonotype occurred many times. The chain is built from TRBV6-5 and TRBJ1-4, with D uncertain. Germline assignment: CDR1 MNHEY and CDR2 SVGAGI. V was clipped by 2 bases and J by 1 base, with 5 bases between them. There are 14 residues in the CDR3. CDR3 sequence: CASSYRQTNEKLFF. The CDR3 DNA reads as TGTGCCAGCAGTTACCGCCAAACTAATGAAAAACTGTTTTTT.

The chain combines TRBV5-5 with TRBJ2-7; D is ambiguous. CDR3 length: 12 amino acids. Germline loops: CDR1 SGHKS, CDR2 YYEKEE (reference sequence). With 4 bases removed from V and 1 base from J, the gap between germline ends came to 6 bases. CDR3 DNA: TGTGCCAGCAGCACCCGATCCTACGAGCAGTACTTC. Residues: CASSTRSYEQYF.

This clonotype has only a few counts. The chain uses TRBV10-3 and TRBJ2-3; 8 bases match TRBD2. The CDR3 covers 16 residues. V lost 7 bases and J lost 4; bases outside the gene matches: 13. Per the germline V gene, CDR1 is ENHRY and CDR2 is SYGVKD. The CDR3 DNA follows: TGTGCCATCATGGGGCGGGAGGAAACCGGGGCAGATACGCAGTATTTT. Amino acid sequence: CAIMGREETGADTQYF.

This clonotype was seen at least ten times. The chain has TRBV5-1 and TRBJ2-1; D is perhaps TRBD1 or TRBD2 (5 bases each). The CDR3 loop spans 15 amino acids. CDR1 is SGHRS and CDR2 is YFSETQ in the germline V gene. V lost 0 bases, J lost 4 bases, and 11 bases lay in between. The DNA of the CDR3 is TGCGCCAGCAGCTTGGAGCGCAGGGAGTACAATGAGCAGTTCTTC. Its protein is CASSLERREYNEQFF.